Below are 4 T cell receptor beta chains sequenced from a single sample in a study of OX40 agonist ivuxolimab in advanced cancers. Clones were read by immunoSEQ multiplex PCR, and TCRdb kept only the in-frame ones, dropping some. The table shows more than 60,000 clones, with 75% to 80% occurring only once. The sequencing here drew on CD4+ or CD8+ T cells sorted from blood, taken in a trial of the OX40 agonist ivuxolimab. The receptors were gathered from an adult with an advanced solid tumor such as melanoma, head and neck, liver or kidney cancer.

This clone was observed a few times. This chain links TRBV6-6 with TRBJ2-7; the D is unclear. This CDR3 is 14 amino acids long. The V gene lost 1 base and the J gene lost 3 bases, with 10 bases spanning the gap. CDR1 MNHNY and CDR2 SVGAGI come from the germline V gene (reference sequence). In DNA, the CDR3 is TGTGCCAGCAGTTACTTGGGATCTTACTACGAGCAGTACTTC. Translation: CASSYLGSYYEQYF.

This chain links TRBV7-6 with TRBJ2-5; TRBD2 matches at 11 bases. The CDR3 length is 19 residues. The V and J ends lost 2 bases and 0 bases, in that order; junction bases with no gene match: 11. The V gene's germline CDR1 is SGHVS and CDR2 FNYEAQ. CDR3 in amino acids: CASSLYGPSGRSYQETQYF. The CDR3 region has the DNA TGTGCCAGCAGCTTATATGGCCCTAGCGGGAGGAGCTACCAAGAGACCCAGTACTTC.

The chain carries TRBV29-1 and TRBJ2-5, with D hard to call. The CDR3 has 13 amino acids. Trimming stripped 3 bases from V and 0 bases from J, with 8 bases between. The germline V gene has CDR1 SQVTM and CDR2 ANQGSEA. The CDR3 here is CSVETTYQETQYF. The CDR3 DNA reads as TGCAGCGTTGAGACAACGTACCAAGAGACCCAGTACTTC.

This chain joins TRBV5-1 and TRBJ2-6; D might be TRBD2 (5 bases). From germline, CDR1 is SGHRS and CDR2 YFSETQ. V was trimmed by 5 bases and J by 1 base, leaving 13 bases between them. CDR3 size: 16 residues. The CDR3 nucleotides read TGCGCCAGCAGTTTCGGGATTGGTTCTGGGGCCAACGTCCTGACTTTC. Its protein is CASSFGIGSGANVLTF.